These 19 T cell receptor beta chains originate from one sample sequenced in a study of spatial heterogeneity in lung cancer. Indicated time point: sample taken at primary tumor resection. Researchers sequenced whole RNA taken from tumor, nontumor lung or frozen PBMC without sorting. TCRdb re-called the 5' RACE reads through MiXCR, storing one row per CDR3 protein. The sample lists under 100,000 distinct CDR3 sequences; approximately 8.6% were seen once. The starting material was PBMCs, obtained at surgery. The receptors derive from a male donor with early-stage non-small cell lung cancer.

This clonotype was picked up many times. The gene calls are TRBV2 and TRBJ1-3; D gene uncertain. CDR1 is SNHLY and CDR2 is FYNNEI in the germline V gene. Trimming removed 6 bases at V and 5 bases at J, with 11 bases between. This CDR3 is 13 amino acids long. In nucleotides, the CDR3 is TGTGCCAGCAGGCTCAGTCCTCGAAACACCATATATTTT. This encodes CASRLSPRNTIYF. The full variable domain, in which reference TRBV2 and TRBJ1-3 provide the parts outside the CDR3, is EPEVTQTPSHQVTQMGQEVILRCVPISNHLYFYWYRQILGQKVEFLVSFYNNEISEKSEIFDDQFSVERPDGSNFTLKIRSTKLEDSAMYFCASRLSPRNTIYFGEGSWLTVV.

V and J are TRBV7-6 and TRBJ2-1; 7 bases fit TRBD2. Trimming took 2 bases from V and 6 from J; bases not matched to a gene: 10. Germline-derived CDR1 and CDR2 are SGHVS and FNYEAQ. CDR3 length equals 16 residues. CDR3 residues: CASSLFRQAGINEQFF. The CDR3 bases are TGTGCCAGCAGCTTATTCAGACAAGCGGGAATCAATGAGCAGTTCTTC.

This clonotype came up many times. The chain has TRBV2 and TRBJ2-7; D is possibly TRBD1 or TRBD2 (5 bases each). Germline values: CDR1 SNHLY, CDR2 FYNNEI. The CDR3 runs to 16 residues. The V end lost 2 bases, the J end lost 2 bases, and 16 bases lay between the germline ends. CDR3 coding DNA: TGTGCCAGCAGTGAAAGGGGCGGGCGCGCTACCTACGAGCAGTACTTC. Protein sequence: CASSERGGRATYEQYF.

This clonotype was counted only a few times. The J gene is TRBJ2-1, the V gene TRBV12-3 or TRBV12-4, with 13 bases that match TRBD2. The CDR3 is 15 amino acids. Germline trimming cut 6 bases from V and 10 bases from J; bases unmatched to any gene: 9. The CDR3 DNA follows: TGTGCCAGCAGCCTTACTAGCGGGGGGGCTGGGGAGCAGTTCTTC. Amino acids: CASSLTSGGAGEQFF.

This clonotype was seen at least ten times. This chain connects TRBV6-1 to TRBJ2-7; D unclear. V was clipped by 2 bases and J by 1 base, with 9 bases between them. Germline V lookup: CDR1 MNHNS, CDR2 SASEGT. This CDR3 contains 14 residues. The CDR3 coding sequence is TGTGCCAGCAGTGAATCATTCCTATCCTACGAGCAGTACTTC. Protein sequence: CASSESFLSYEQYF.

In this sample, this clonotype turned up many times. The rearrangement joins TRBV9 to TRBJ2-2; no clear D. From germline, CDR1 is SGDLS and CDR2 YYNGEE. V shed 0 bases and J shed 2 bases, with 5 bases lying between them. CDR3 length: 14 amino acids. In nucleotides, the CDR3 is TGTGCCAGCAGCGTAGGAACAAACACCGGGGAGCTGTTTTTT. Translated, it gives CASSVGTNTGELFF.

The chain's CDR3 is CASSQAGGPDTQYF. CDR3 nucleotide sequence: TGCGCCAGCAGCCAAGCGGGGGGCCCGGATACGCAGTATTTT. This sequence joins TRBV4-3 and TRBJ2-3; the D gene is possibly TRBD2 (7 bases). V lost 1 base and J lost 6, with 11 bases in between. Germline V lookup: CDR1 LGHNA, CDR2 YSLEER. This CDR3 comprises 14 residues.

V usage is TRBV12-3 or TRBV12-4 and J usage is TRBJ2-7, with 7 bases matching TRBD1. The CDR3 covers 14 residues. The J segment lost 5 bases and the V segment lost 0 bases, leaving 4 bases of the junction unmatched. CDR3 sequence reads: CASSLAGGGDEQYF. DNA for the CDR3: TGTGCCAGCAGTTTAGCAGGGGGCGGCGACGAGCAGTACTTC.

This chain joins TRBV5-1 and TRBJ2-3; D is ambiguous. This CDR3 is 13 amino acids long. Germline V gives CDR1 SGHRS, CDR2 YFSETQ. The V end lost 0 bases, the J end lost 8 bases, and 10 bases lay between the germline ends. This chain's CDR3 is CASSLAPSGTQYF. The CDR3 DNA reads as TGCGCCAGCAGCTTGGCCCCTTCTGGTACGCAGTATTTT.

This clonotype was counted only a few times. J is TRBJ2-2 and V is TRBV2; tentatively, D is TRBD1 or TRBD2 (6 bases each). The CDR3 is made up of 15 amino acids. V lost 5 bases and J 4 bases, leaving 14 bases between the germline ends. Germline CDR1 SNHLY, CDR2 FYNNEI. The CDR3 DNA sequence: TGTGCCAGCAGTCCTGGGGGGCTGGGCACCGGGGAGCTGTTTTTT. Encoded protein: CASSPGGLGTGELFF.

This clonotype was seen at least ten times. The chain is built from TRBV4-2 and TRBJ2-1, with 11 bases lining up with TRBD2. Per the germline V gene, CDR1 is LGHNA and CDR2 is YNFKEQ. The CDR3 is made up of 16 amino acids. J lost 4 bases, V lost 4 bases, and 6 bases had no gene match. The DNA for the CDR3 is TGTGCCAGCAGCCCAACTAGCGGGGGTTTTTACAATGAGCAGTTCTTC. Protein product: CASSPTSGGFYNEQFF.

This clonotype was seen ten or more times. This chain joins TRBV4-3 and TRBJ1-3, with unresolved D. V was trimmed by 1 base and J by 0 bases, leaving 10 bases between them. The germline CDR1 and CDR2 sequences are LGHNA and YSLEER. The CDR3 runs 16 residues. CDR3 bases: TGCGCCAGCAGCCAAGGGGCCTTAACCTCTGGAAACACCATATATTTT. Protein sequence: CASSQGALTSGNTIYF.

Ten or more counts support this clonotype. The chain joins TRBV9 to TRBJ2-7; 9 nucleotides agree with TRBD2. Trimming took 4 bases from V and 2 from J; bases not matched to a gene: 10. Per germline, CDR1 SGDLS and CDR2 YYNGEE. The CDR3 covers 16 residues. CDR3 sequence (DNA): TGTGCCAGCAGCATAGGGGGAGCGGGAGGAACCTACGAGCAGTACTTC. This sequence encodes CASSIGGAGGTYEQYF.

This clonotype was detected only a few times. J is TRBJ2-6 and V is TRBV29-1; 9 bases are shared with TRBD1. V gave up 7 bases and J gave up 2 bases; unmatched junction bases: 6. This CDR3 contains 15 residues. Germline-derived CDR1 and CDR2 are SQVTM and ANQGSEA. CDR3 nucleotide sequence: TGCAGCGCCTCCACAGGGGGCCCTGGGGCCAACGTCCTGACTTTC. Protein sequence: CSASTGGPGANVLTF.

The rearrangement uses TRBV5-1 and TRBJ2-7, with a weak D call TRBD1 (6 bases). Germline assignment: CDR1 SGHRS and CDR2 YFSETQ. Trimming cost V 4 bases and J 2 bases, with 10 bases left between them. This CDR3 spans 13 amino acids. This CDR3 is CASSGGLAYEQYF. As DNA, the CDR3 is TGCGCCAGCAGCGGGGGCCTGGCCTACGAGCAGTACTTC.

CDR3 DNA: TGTGCCAGCAGCTCGTTCCAGGGCGGCACCGGGGAGCTGTTTTTT. Its translation: CASSSFQGGTGELFF. This sequence joins TRBV7-6 and TRBJ2-2; D is perhaps TRBD1 (5 bases). This CDR3 has 15 amino acids. The V end lost 4 bases, the J end lost 4 bases, and 13 bases lay between the germline ends. CDR1 and CDR2 from the germline V gene are SGHVS and FNYEAQ.

V usage is TRBV24-1 and J usage is TRBJ2-2; no reliable D call. CDR1 KGHDR and CDR2 SFDVKD come from the germline V gene. The CDR3 loop spans 12 amino acids. With 9 bases removed from V and 2 bases from J, the gap between germline ends came to 6 bases. CDR3 sequence (DNA): TGTGCCACCCGTTCCAACACCGGGGAGCTGTTTTTT. This gives the protein CATRSNTGELFF.

This clonotype was seen ten or more times. The rearrangement joins TRBV5-1 to TRBJ2-2; TRBD1 matches at 8 bases. In germline, CDR1 is SGHRS, CDR2 YFSETQ. J was trimmed by 1 base and V by 4 bases; bases with no gene match: 3. CDR3 length equals 15 residues. The CDR3 DNA sequence: TGCGCCAGCAGCGCTGGACAGGGGAACACCGGGGAGCTGTTTTTT. Translating gives CASSAGQGNTGELFF.

This clonotype was seen a few times. Here the CDR3 reads CASSLWVTNTEAFF. CDR3 DNA sequence: TGTGCCAGCAGTCTCTGGGTGACGAACACTGAAGCTTTCTTT. The chain links TRBV6-1 to TRBJ1-1; the D is unclear. The CDR3 extends over 14 amino acids. The V and J ends lost 5 bases and 1 base respectively, with 11 bases between them. CDR1 MNHNS and CDR2 SASEGT come from the germline V gene.